The 7 T cell receptor beta chains given below trace back to one sample, sequenced in a study of OX40 agonist ivuxolimab in advanced cancers. The data were produced by immunoSEQ multiplex PCR, yet TCRdb's version contains in-frame clones alone and is incomplete. The data contain about 51,000 clones, around 73% of them seen just once; the ten biggest clones take up around 2%. Sequenced material: CD4+ or CD8+ T cells sorted from blood, taken in a trial of the OX40 agonist ivuxolimab. All receptors derive from an adult with an advanced solid tumor such as melanoma, head and neck, liver or kidney cancer.

The chain has TRBV4-2 and TRBJ2-7, with 8 bases identical to TRBD1. Germline values: CDR1 LGHNA, CDR2 YNFKEQ. Trimming at V came to 3 bases and at J to 5 bases, leaving 3 bases not matched to a gene. There are 13 residues in the CDR3. The CDR3 region has the DNA TGTGCCAGCAGCCATGCGACAGGGGACGAGCAGTACTTC. It specifies CASSHATGDEQYF.

Ten or more counts support this clone. CDR3 nucleotide sequence: TGTGCCAGCAGTCCTACCTCTCGGGCCGAGCAGTACTTC. This translates into CASSPTSRAEQYF. V and J are TRBV6-5 and TRBJ2-7; D is undetermined. The V gene's germline CDR1 is MNHEY and CDR2 SVGAGI. This CDR3 is built from 13 residues. The ends were cut back, 5 bases at V and 6 bases at J, with 14 bases in the middle.

V is TRBV7-9 and J is TRBJ2-2, with 9 nucleotides matching TRBD1. V shed 5 bases, J shed 6 bases, and the junction held 7 bases outside the gene matches. Germline assignment: CDR1 SEHNR and CDR2 FQNEAQ (reference sequence). This CDR3 has 15 amino acids. The chain's CDR3 is CASSTDRGASGELFF. In nucleotides, the CDR3 is TGTGCCAGCAGCACCGACAGGGGGGCATCCGGGGAGCTGTTTTTT.

This chain connects TRBV25-1 to TRBJ2-3; 12 bases fit TRBD2. The J segment lost 0 bases and the V segment lost 3 bases, leaving 4 bases of the junction unmatched. The CDR3 covers 17 residues. CDR1 and CDR2 (germline): MGHDK, SYGVNS. The CDR3 region has the DNA TGTGCCAGCAGTGACTCTAGCGGGAGGGGAAGCACAGATACGCAGTATTTT. Its translation: CASSDSSGRGSTDTQYF.

V gene TRBV7-3 combines with J gene TRBJ1-5; D unresolved. Germline values: CDR1 SGHTA, CDR2 FQGTGA. The germline V and J ends were trimmed by 1 base and 1 base, with 29 bases remaining between them. The CDR3 consists of 22 residues. The CDR3 DNA sequence: TGTGCCAGCAGCTTAATCGGGTGGGATAAGGGAGCGGAGAGTCCGAGCAATCAGCCCCAGCATTTT. The encoded protein is CASSLIGWDKGAESPSNQPQHF.

Comments on this clone: This specimen includes other DNA sequences encoding the same CDR3. The chain uses TRBV5-1 and TRBJ1-5; possibly TRBD1 for D (6 bases). This CDR3 has 16 residues. Deletions cut 0 bases from V and 0 bases from J, with 10 bases between. Germline V gene data show CDR1 as SGHRS and CDR2 as YFSETQ. This chain's CDR3 is CASSLGEGDSNQPQHF. Written as DNA, the CDR3 is TGCGCCAGCAGCTTGGGTGAGGGGGATAGCAATCAGCCCCAGCATTTT.

V gene TRBV5-1 combines with J gene TRBJ2-1; 7 nucleotides line up with TRBD2. J gave up 0 bases and V 0 bases, and 9 bases lay outside the gene matches. The CDR3 length is 18 residues. CDR1 and CDR2 (germline): SGHRS, YFSETQ. CDR3 bases: TGCGCCAGCAGCTTGGCCCAGCGGGGAAGGGCCTCCTACAATGAGCAGTTCTTC. Protein: CASSLAQRGRASYNEQFF. The variable domain in full, completed from reference TRBV5-1 and TRBJ2-1, reads KAGVTQTPRYLIKTRGQQVTLSCSPISGHRSVSWYQQTPGQGLQFLFEYFSETQRNKGNFPGRFSGRQFSNSRSEMNVSTLELGDSALYLCASSLAQRGRASYNEQFFGPGTRLTVL.